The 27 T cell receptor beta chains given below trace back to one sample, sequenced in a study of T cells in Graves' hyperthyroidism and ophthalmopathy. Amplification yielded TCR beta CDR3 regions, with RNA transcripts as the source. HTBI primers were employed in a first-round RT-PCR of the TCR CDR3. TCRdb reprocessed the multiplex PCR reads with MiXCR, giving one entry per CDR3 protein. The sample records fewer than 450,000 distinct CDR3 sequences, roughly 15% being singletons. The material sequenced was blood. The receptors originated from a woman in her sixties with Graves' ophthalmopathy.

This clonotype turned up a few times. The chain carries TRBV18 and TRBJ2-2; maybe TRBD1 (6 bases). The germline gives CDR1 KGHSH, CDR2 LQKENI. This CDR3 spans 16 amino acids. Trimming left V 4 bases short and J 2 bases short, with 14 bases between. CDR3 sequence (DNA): TGTGCCAGCTCACTCTCGACAGGCGAAAACACCGGGGAGCTGTTTTTT. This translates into CASSLSTGENTGELFF.

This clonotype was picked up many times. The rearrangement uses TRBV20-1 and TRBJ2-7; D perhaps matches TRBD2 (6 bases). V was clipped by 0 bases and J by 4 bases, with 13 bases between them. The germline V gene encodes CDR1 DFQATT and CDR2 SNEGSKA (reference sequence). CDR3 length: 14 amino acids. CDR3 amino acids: CSARDAAGLYEQYF. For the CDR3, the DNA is TGCAGTGCTAGAGATGCCGCGGGGCTATACGAGCAGTACTTC.

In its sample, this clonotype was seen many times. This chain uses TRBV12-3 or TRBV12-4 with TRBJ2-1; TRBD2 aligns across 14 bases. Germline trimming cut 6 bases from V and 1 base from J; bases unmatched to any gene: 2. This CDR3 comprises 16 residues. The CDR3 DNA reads TGTGCCAGCAGGGGGACTAGCGGGAGATCCTACAATGAGCAGTTCTTC. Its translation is CASRGTSGRSYNEQFF.

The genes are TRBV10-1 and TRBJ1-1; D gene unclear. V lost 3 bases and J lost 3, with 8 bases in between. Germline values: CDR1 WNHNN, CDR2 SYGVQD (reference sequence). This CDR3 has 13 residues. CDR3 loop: CASSDLEDTEAFF. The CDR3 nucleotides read TGCGCCAGCAGTGATTTGGAGGACACTGAAGCTTTCTTT.

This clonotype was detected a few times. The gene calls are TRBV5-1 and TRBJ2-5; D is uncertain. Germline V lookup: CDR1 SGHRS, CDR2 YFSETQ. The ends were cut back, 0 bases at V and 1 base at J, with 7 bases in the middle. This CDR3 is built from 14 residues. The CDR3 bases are TGCGCCAGCAGCTTGGGGTCAACCCAAGAGACCCAGTACTTC. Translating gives CASSLGSTQETQYF.

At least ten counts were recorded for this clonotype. CDR3 in amino acids: CASSPRQGTSVRMDTETQYF. The CDR3 DNA follows: TGTGCCAGCAGTCCGCGGCAAGGGACTAGCGTCAGAATGGATACGGAGACCCAGTACTTC. The V call is TRBV12-3 or TRBV12-4, the J call TRBJ2-5; 10 positions agree with TRBD2. The junction had 23 bases not matched to a gene; V was cut back by 5 bases and J by 5 bases. The CDR3 totals 20 residues.

CDR3 loop: CASSQERALSMGTQYF. The CDR3 region has the DNA TGTGCCAGCAGCCAAGAACGGGCTCTAAGTATGGGGACCCAGTACTTC. The chain links TRBV3-1 to TRBJ2-5; D ambiguous. CDR3 length equals 16 residues. Trimming stripped 0 bases from V and 7 bases from J, with 18 bases between. The germline V gene has CDR1 LGHDT and CDR2 YNNKEL (reference sequence).

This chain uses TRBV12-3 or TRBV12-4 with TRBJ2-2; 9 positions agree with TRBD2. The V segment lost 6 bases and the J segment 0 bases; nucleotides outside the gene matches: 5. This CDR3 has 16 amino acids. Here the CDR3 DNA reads TGTGCCAGCAGCTGGGGCGGGAGGGCGAACACCGGGGAGCTGTTTTTT. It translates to CASSWGGRANTGELFF.

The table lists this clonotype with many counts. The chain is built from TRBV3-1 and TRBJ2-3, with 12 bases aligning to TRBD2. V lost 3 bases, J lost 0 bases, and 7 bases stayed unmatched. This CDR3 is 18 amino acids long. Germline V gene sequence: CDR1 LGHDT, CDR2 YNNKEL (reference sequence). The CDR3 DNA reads TGTGCCAGCAGCCATGCGGGACTAGCGGGTATCAGCACAGATACGCAGTATTTT. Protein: CASSHAGLAGISTDTQYF.

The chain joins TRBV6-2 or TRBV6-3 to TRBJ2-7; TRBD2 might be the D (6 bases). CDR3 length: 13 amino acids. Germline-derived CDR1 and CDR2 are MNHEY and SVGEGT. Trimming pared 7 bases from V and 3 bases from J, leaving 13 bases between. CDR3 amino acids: CASKDGEDYEQYF. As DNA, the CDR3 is TGTGCCAGCAAGGACGGGGAGGACTACGAGCAGTACTTC.

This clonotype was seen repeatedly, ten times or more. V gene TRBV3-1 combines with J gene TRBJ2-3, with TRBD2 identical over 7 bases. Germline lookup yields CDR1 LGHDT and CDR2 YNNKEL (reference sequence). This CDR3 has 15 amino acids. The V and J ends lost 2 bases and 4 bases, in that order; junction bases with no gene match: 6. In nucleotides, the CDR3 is TGTGCCAGCAGCCAAATAGGGACTAATGCAGATACGCAGTATTTT. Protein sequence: CASSQIGTNADTQYF.

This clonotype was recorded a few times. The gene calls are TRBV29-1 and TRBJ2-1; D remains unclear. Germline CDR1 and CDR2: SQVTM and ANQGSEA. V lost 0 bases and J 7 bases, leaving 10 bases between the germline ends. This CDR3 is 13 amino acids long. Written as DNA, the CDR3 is TGCAGCGTTGAAGATTTAAGCAGGAATGAGCAGTTCTTC. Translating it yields CSVEDLSRNEQFF.

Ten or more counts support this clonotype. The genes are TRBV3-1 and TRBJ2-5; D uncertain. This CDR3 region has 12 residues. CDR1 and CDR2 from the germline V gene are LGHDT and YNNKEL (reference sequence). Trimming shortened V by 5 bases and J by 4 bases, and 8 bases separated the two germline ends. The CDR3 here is CASSGPSETQYF. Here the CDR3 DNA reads TGTGCCAGCAGCGGACCATCAGAGACCCAGTACTTC.

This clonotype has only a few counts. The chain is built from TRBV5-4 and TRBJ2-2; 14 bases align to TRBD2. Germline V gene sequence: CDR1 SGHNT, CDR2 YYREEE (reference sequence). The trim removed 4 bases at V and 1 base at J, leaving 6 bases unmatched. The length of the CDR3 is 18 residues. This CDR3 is CASSPRLAGGVNTGELFF. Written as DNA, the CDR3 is TGTGCCAGCAGCCCAAGACTAGCGGGAGGGGTGAACACCGGGGAGCTGTTTTTT.

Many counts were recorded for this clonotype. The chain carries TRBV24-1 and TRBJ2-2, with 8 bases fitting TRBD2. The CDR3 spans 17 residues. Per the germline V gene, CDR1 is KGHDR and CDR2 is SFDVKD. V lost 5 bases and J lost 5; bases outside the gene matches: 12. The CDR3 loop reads CATSGGAGRAGTGELFF. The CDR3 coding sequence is TGTGCCACCAGTGGTGGAGCCGGGAGGGCCGGAACCGGGGAGCTGTTTTTT.

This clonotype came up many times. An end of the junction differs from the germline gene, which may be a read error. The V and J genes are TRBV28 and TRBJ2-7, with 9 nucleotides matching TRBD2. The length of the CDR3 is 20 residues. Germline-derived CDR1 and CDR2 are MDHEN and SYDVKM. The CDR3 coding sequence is TGTGCCAGCAGTCCCGCGTCGTGGGAAATAGCGGGAGACGCCAACTACAAGCAGTACTTC. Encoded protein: CASSPASWEIAGDANYKQYF.

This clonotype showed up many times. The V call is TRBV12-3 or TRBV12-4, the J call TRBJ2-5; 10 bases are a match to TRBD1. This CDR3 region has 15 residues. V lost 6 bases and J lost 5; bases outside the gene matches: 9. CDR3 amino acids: CASSITTGGGETQYF. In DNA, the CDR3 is TGTGCCAGCAGCATTACGACAGGGGGCGGTGAGACCCAGTACTTC.

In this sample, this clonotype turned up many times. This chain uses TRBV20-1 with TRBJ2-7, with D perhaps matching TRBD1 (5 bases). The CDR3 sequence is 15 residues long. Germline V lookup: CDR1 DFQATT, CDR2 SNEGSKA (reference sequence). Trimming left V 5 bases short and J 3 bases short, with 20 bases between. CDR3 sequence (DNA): TGCAGTGCTCCCTGGGGCACTACCGAGCGCTACGAGCAGTACTTC. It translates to CSAPWGTTERYEQYF.

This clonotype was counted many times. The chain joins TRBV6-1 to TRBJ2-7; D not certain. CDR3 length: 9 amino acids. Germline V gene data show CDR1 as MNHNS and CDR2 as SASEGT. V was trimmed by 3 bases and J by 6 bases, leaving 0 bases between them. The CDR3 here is CASSDEQYF. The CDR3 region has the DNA TGTGCCAGCAGTGACGAGCAGTACTTC.

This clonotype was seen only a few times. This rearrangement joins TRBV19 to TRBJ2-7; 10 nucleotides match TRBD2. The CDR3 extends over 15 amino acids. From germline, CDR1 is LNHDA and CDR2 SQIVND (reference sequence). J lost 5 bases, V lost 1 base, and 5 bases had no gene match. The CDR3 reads CASSIAASGRDEQYF. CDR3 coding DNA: TGTGCCAGTAGTATAGCTGCCAGCGGGAGGGACGAGCAGTACTTC.

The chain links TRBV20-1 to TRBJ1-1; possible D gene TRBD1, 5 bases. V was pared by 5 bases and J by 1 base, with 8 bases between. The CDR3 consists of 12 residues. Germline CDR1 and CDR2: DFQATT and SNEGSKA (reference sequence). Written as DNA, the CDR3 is TGCAGTGCTTATGGGGCGAACACTGAAGCTTTCTTT. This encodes CSAYGANTEAFF.

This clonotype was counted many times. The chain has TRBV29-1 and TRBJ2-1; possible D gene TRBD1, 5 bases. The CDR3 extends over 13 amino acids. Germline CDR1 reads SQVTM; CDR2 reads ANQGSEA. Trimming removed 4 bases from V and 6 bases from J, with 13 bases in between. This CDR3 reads CSVVEAGINEQFF. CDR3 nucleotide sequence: TGCAGCGTTGTCGAGGCAGGGATCAATGAGCAGTTCTTC.

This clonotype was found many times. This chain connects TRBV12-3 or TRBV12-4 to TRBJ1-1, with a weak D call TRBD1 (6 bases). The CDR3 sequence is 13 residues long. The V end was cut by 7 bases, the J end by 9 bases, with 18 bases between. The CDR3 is CASTVTKDSKAFF. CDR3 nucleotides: TGTGCCAGCACTGTTACTAAGGACAGTAAAGCTTTCTTT.

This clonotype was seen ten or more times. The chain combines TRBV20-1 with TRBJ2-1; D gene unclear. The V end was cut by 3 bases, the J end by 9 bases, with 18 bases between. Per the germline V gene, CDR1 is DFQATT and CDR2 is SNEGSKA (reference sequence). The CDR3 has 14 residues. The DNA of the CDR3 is TGCAGTGCTAGTGAGTGGCGAACGATCGCTGAGCAGTTCTTC. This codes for CSASEWRTIAEQFF.

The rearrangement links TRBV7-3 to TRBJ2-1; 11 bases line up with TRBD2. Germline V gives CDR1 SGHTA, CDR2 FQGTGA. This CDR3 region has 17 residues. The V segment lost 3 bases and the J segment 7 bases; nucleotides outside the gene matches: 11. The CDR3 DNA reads TGTGCCAGCAGCTTGCTCCCGGGACTAGCGGAATTGAATGAGCAGTTCTTC. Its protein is CASSLLPGLAELNEQFF.

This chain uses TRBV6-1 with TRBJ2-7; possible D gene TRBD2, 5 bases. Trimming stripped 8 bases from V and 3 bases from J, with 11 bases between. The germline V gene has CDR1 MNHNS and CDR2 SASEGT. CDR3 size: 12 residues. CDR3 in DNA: TGTGCCAGCCTCGACGGGAACTACGAGCAGTACTTC. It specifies CASLDGNYEQYF.

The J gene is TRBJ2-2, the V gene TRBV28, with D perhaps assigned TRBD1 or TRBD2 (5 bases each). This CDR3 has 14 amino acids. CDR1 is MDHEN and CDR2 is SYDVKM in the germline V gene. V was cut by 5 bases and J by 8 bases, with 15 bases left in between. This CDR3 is CASSHIRGAGELFF. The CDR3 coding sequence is TGTGCCAGCAGTCATATACGAGGGGCGGGGGAGCTGTTTTTT.